This T cell receptor (beta chain) was profiled in a study of blood T cell repertoires in COVID-19. Here immunoSEQ multiplex PCR was the method, and the copy in TCRdb shows in-frame clones only, minus some. This sample carries a few hundred thousand clones, 80% to 90% of them seen once, and the ten largest clones take around 1%. V lost 5 bases, J lost 2 bases, and 9 bases stayed unmatched. CDR3 length: 16 residues. Germline V gene lookup returns CDR1 SGHNT and CDR2 YYREEE (reference sequence). The sequencing sample was made of PBMCs or T cells enriched from blood (not recorded which). J is TRBJ2-2 and V is TRBV5-4; 7 bases are a match to TRBD1. The TCR comes from a man younger than 35 who had recovered from COVID-19. The CDR3 coding sequence is TGTGCCAGCAGTTCCAAAACAGGGGTCAACACCGGGGAGCTGTTTTTT. Protein product: CASSSKTGVNTGELFF.